This TCR beta chain was sequenced for a study of control samples from healthy donors and cancer patients. Libraries were prepared by immunoSEQ multiplex PCR; TCRdb keeps only in-frame clonotypes and omits some of them. This table has about 100,000 clones, 75% to 90% appearing once. Trimming removed 7 bases from V and 0 bases from J; junction bases left unmatched: 3. There are 16 residues in the CDR3. Germline CDR1 reads LNHDA; CDR2 reads SQIVND (reference sequence). This sequence was found in a man aged 25 to 45 in good health. This rearrangement joins TRBV19 to TRBJ2-6; 10 bases align to TRBD2. The material sequenced was blood. The chain's CDR3 is CASKRGGSSGANVLTF. The CDR3 DNA follows: TGTGCCAGTAAGCGGGGGGGTAGCTCTGGGGCCAACGTCCTGACTTTC.